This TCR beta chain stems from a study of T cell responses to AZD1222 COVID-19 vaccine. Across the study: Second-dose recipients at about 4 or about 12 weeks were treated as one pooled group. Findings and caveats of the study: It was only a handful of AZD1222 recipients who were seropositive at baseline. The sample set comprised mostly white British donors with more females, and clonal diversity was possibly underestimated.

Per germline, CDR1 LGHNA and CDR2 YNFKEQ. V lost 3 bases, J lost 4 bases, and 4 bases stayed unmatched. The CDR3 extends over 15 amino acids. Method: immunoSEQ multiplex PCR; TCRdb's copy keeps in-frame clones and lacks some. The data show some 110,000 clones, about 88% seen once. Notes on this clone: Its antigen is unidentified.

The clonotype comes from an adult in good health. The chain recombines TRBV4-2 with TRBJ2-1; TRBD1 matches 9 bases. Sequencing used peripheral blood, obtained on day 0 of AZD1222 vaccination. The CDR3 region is CASSHKQGAYNEQFF. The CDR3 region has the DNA TGTGCCAGCAGCCACAAACAGGGGGCGTACAATGAGCAGTTCTTC.